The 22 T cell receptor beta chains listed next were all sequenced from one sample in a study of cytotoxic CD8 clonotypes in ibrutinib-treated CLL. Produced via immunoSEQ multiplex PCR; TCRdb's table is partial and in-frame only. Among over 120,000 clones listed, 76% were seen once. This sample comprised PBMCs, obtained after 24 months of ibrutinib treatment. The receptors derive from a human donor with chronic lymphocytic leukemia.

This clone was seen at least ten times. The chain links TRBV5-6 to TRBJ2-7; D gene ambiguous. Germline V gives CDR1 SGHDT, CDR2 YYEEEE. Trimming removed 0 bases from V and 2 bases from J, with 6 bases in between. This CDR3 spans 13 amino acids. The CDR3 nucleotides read TGTGCCAGCAGCTTGGCAACTACCTACGAGCAGTACTTC. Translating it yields CASSLATTYEQYF.

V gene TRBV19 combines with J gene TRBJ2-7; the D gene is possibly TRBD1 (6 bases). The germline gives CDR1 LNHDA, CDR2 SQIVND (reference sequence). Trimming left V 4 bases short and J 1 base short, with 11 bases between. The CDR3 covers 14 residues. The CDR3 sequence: CASSTLGQSYEQYF. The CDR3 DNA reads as TGTGCCAGTAGTACCTTAGGACAGTCCTACGAGCAGTACTTC. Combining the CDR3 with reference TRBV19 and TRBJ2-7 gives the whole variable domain DGGITQSPKYLFRKEGQNVTLSCEQNLNHDAMYWYRQDPGQGLRLIYYSQIVNDFQKGDIAEGYSVSREKKESFPLTVTSAQKNPTAFYLCASSTLGQSYEQYFGPGTRLTVT.

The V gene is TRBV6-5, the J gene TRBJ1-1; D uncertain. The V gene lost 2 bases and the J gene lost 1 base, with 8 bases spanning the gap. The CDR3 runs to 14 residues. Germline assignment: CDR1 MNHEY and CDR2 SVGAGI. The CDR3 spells CASSYPGRNTEAFF. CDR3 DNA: TGTGCCAGCAGTTACCCTGGACGGAACACTGAAGCTTTCTTT.

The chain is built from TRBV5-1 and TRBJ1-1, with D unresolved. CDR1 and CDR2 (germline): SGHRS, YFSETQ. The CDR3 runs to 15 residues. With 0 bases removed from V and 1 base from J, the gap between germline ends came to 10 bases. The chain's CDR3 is CASSLAAGSNTEAFF. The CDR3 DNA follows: TGCGCCAGCAGCTTGGCGGCAGGCTCGAACACTGAAGCTTTCTTT.

The CDR3 protein is CASSLSRGTEAFF. CDR3 in DNA: TGTGCCAGCAGCTTATCCAGGGGCACTGAAGCTTTCTTT. The chain carries TRBV7-9 and TRBJ1-1, with D possibly TRBD1 on 6 matching bases. The ends were cut back, 2 bases at V and 4 bases at J, with 8 bases in the middle. The CDR3 runs 13 residues. Per germline, CDR1 SEHNR and CDR2 FQNEAQ (reference sequence).

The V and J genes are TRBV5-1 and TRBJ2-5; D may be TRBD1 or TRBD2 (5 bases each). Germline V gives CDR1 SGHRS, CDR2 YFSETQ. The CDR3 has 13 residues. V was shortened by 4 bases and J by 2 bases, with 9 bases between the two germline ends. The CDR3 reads CASSGGRQETQYF. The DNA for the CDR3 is TGCGCCAGCAGCGGGGGACGGCAAGAGACCCAGTACTTC.

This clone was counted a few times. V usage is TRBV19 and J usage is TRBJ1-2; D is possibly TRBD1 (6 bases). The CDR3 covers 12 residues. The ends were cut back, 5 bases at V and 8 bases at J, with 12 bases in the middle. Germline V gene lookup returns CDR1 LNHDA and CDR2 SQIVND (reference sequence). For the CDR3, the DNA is TGTGCCAGTAGTGGCGGGGGGCGCGGCTACACCTTC. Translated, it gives CASSGGGRGYTF.

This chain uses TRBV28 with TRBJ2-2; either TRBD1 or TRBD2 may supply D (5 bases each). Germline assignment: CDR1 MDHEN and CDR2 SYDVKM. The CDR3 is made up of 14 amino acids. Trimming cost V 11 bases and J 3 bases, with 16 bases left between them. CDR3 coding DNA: TGTGCCGGGGCCGGGGCCTCCTACACCGGGGAGCTGTTTTTT. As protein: CAGAGASYTGELFF.

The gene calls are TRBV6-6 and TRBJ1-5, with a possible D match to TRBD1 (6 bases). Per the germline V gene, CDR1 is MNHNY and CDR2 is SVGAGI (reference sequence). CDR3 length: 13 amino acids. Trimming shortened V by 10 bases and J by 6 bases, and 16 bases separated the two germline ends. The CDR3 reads CATSDGGRQPQHF. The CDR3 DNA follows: TGTGCCACCTCCGACGGGGGGCGTCAGCCCCAGCATTTT.

CDR3 sequence: CASSLDSQGGYTF. The CDR3 DNA reads as TGTGCCAGCAGCCTGGACAGCCAGGGTGGCTACACCTTC. This chain joins TRBV27 and TRBJ1-2, with D perhaps matching TRBD1 (6 bases). Germline CDR1 MNHEY, CDR2 SMNVEV (reference sequence). The V end was cut by 6 bases, the J end by 7 bases, with 15 bases between. The CDR3 is made up of 13 amino acids.

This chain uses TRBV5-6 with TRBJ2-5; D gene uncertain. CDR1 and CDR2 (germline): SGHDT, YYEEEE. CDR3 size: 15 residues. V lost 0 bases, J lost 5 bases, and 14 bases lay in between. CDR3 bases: TGTGCCAGCAGCTTGGGGCACCTAACCGGGGAGACCCAGTACTTC. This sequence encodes CASSLGHLTGETQYF.

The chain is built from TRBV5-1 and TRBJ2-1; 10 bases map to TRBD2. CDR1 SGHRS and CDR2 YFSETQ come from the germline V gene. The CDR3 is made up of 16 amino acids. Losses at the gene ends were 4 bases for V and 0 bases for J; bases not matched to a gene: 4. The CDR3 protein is CASSRRLAGSYNEQFF. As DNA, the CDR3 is TGCGCCAGCAGCCGGAGACTAGCGGGCTCCTACAATGAGCAGTTCTTC.

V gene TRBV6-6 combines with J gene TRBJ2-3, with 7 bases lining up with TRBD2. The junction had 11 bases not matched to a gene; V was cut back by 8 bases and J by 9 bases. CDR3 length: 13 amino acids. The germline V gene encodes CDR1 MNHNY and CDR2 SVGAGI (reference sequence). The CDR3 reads CASGAYPTSTQYF. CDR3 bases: TGTGCCAGCGGGGCCTACCCGACTAGCACGCAGTATTTT.

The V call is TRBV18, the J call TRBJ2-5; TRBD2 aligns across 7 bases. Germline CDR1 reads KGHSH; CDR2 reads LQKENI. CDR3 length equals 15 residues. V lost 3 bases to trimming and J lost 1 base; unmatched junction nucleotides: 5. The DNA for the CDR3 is TGTGCCAGCTCACCCCGAACTAGCGTCCAAGAGACCCAGTACTTC. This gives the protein CASSPRTSVQETQYF. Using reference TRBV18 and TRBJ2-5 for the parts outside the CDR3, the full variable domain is NAGVMQNPRHLVRRRGQEARLRCSPMKGHSHVYWYRQLPEEGLKFMVYLQKENIIDESGMPKERFSAEFPKEGPSILRIQQVVRGDSAAYFCASSPRTSVQETQYFGPGTRLLVL.

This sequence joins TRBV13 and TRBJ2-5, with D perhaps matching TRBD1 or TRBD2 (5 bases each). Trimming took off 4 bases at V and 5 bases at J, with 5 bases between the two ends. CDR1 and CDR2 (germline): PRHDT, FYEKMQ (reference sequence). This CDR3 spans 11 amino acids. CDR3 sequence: CASSWGETQYF. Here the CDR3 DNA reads TGTGCCAGCAGCTGGGGGGAGACCCAGTACTTC.

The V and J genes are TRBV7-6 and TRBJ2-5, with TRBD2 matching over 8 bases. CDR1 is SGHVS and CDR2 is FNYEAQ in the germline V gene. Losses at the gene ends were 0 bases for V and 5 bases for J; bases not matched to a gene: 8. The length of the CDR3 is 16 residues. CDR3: CASSLAGSGMGETQYF. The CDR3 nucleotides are TGTGCCAGCAGCTTAGCGGGTAGCGGGATGGGGGAGACCCAGTACTTC.

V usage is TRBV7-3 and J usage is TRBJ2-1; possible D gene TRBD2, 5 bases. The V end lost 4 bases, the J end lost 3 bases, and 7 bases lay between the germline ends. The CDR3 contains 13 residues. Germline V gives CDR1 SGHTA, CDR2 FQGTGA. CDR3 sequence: CASSSGLYNEQFF. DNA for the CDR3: TGTGCCAGCAGCTCCGGACTCTACAATGAGCAGTTCTTC.

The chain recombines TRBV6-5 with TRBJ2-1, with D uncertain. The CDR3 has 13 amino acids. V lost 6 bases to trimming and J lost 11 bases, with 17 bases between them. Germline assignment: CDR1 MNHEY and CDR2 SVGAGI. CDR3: CASSLSRTSQQFF. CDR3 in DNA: TGTGCCAGCAGCCTCTCCCGGACCTCTCAGCAGTTCTTC.

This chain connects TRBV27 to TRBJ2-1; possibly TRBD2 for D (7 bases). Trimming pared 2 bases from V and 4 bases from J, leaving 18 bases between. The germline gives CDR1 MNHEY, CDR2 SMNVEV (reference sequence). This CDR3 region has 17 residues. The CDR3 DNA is TGTGCCAGCAGTTTAAGAGGGGGGACTACTTCATACAATGAGCAGTTCTTC. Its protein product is CASSLRGGTTSYNEQFF.

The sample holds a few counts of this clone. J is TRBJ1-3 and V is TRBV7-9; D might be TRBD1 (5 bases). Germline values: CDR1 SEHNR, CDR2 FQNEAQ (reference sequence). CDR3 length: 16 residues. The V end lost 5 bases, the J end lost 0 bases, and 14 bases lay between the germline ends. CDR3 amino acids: CASSPGAAASGNTIYF. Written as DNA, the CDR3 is TGTGCCAGCAGCCCTGGGGCCGCGGCCTCTGGAAACACCATATATTTT.

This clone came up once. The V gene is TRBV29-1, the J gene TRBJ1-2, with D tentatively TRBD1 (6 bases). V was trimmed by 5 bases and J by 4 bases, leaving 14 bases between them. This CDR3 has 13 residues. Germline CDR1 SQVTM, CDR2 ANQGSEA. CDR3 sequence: CSVTGGLGYGYTF. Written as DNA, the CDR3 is TGCAGCGTTACCGGGGGGCTGGGCTATGGCTACACCTTC.

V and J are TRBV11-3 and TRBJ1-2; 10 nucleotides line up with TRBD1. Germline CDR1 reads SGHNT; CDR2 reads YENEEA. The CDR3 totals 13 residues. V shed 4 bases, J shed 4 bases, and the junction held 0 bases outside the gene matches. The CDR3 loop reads CASSWDRGYGYTF. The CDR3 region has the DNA TGTGCCAGCAGCTGGGACAGGGGCTATGGCTACACCTTC.